A single sample is the source of the 23 T cell receptor beta chains below, sequenced in a study of cytomegalovirus exposure and HLA in healthy donors. The PCR employed 60 Vbeta primers together with 13 Jbeta primers. Here immunoSEQ multiplex PCR was the method, and the copy in TCRdb shows in-frame clones only, minus some. Here the sample spans just over 150,000 clones, 65% to 80% being singletons. The sequencing sample was made of PBMCs. Receptors originate from a female donor in good health and CMV-seronegative.

The chain links TRBV9 to TRBJ1-2, with 7 bases that match TRBD1. This CDR3 has 15 amino acids. J gave up 4 bases and V 4 bases, and 10 bases lay outside the gene matches. Germline-derived CDR1 and CDR2 are SGDLS and YYNGEE. The DNA of the CDR3 is TGTGCCAGCAGCCCGGCGGGACAGACCAGCTATGGCTACACCTTC. Its protein product is CASSPAGQTSYGYTF.

This chain connects TRBV18 to TRBJ2-5; 9 bases are shared with TRBD1. V lost 6 bases, J lost 1 base, and 12 bases stayed unmatched. CDR3 length: 17 residues. From germline, CDR1 is KGHSH and CDR2 LQKENI. CDR3 protein: CASSQLTGGAAQETQYF. The CDR3 nucleotides read TGTGCCAGCTCGCAACTCACAGGGGGCGCTGCCCAAGAGACCCAGTACTTC.

This clone turned up a few times. This rearrangement joins TRBV6-5 to TRBJ1-1, with D possibly matching TRBD1 (6 bases). V was shortened by 5 bases and J by 4 bases, with 8 bases between the two germline ends. The CDR3 length is 12 residues. The germline V gene has CDR1 MNHEY and CDR2 SVGAGI. The CDR3: CASSTGSTEAFF. DNA of the CDR3: TGTGCCAGCAGTACAGGGAGCACTGAAGCTTTCTTT.

This chain links TRBV30 with TRBJ2-7; D is possibly TRBD2 (7 bases). CDR3 length: 16 amino acids. Germline CDR1 GTSNPN, CDR2 SVGIG (reference sequence). Trimming took 0 bases from V and 3 from J, leaving 18 bases between them. CDR3: CAWSVGGARGGYEQYF. Written as DNA, the CDR3 is TGTGCCTGGAGTGTAGGGGGGGCGAGGGGTGGCTACGAGCAGTACTTC.

The J gene is TRBJ1-3, the V gene TRBV9; D gene unclear. Between the trimmed V and J ends, which lost 0 bases and 0 bases, there was a span of 7 bases. CDR1 and CDR2 from the germline V gene are SGDLS and YYNGEE. The CDR3 sequence is 15 residues long. CDR3 sequence: CASSVELDSGNTIYF. As DNA, the CDR3 is TGTGCCAGCAGCGTAGAGCTAGACTCTGGAAACACCATATATTTT.

This clone came up a few times. The chain employs TRBV6-5 and TRBJ2-7, with 7 bases lining up with TRBD1. The V gene's germline CDR1 is MNHEY and CDR2 SVGAGI. This CDR3 region has 15 residues. J lost 4 bases, V lost 6 bases, and 12 bases had no gene match. The CDR3 loop is CASSLEGPRGYEQYF. The DNA of the CDR3 is TGTGCCAGCAGCCTTGAAGGGCCCAGGGGGTACGAGCAGTACTTC.

The chain has TRBV19 and TRBJ2-7; 7 bases are a match to TRBD1. J lost 0 bases, V lost 5 bases, and 7 bases had no gene match. The V gene's germline CDR1 is LNHDA and CDR2 SQIVND (reference sequence). The CDR3 length is 15 residues. CDR3 loop: CASSFTGESSYEQYF. DNA of the CDR3: TGTGCCAGTAGTTTCACAGGGGAGAGCTCCTACGAGCAGTACTTC.

The chain links TRBV5-6 to TRBJ1-6; unclear D gene. The CDR3 has 13 amino acids. The germline V gene encodes CDR1 SGHDT and CDR2 YYEEEE. Trimming cost V 2 bases and J 7 bases, with 7 bases left between them. In DNA form, the CDR3 reads TGTGCCAGCAGCTTAGGCGGAAATTCACCCCTCCACTTT. Residues: CASSLGGNSPLHF.

This clone was picked up one time. This chain uses TRBV27 with TRBJ2-5, with D perhaps matching TRBD2 (6 bases). The CDR3 totals 14 residues. V lost 1 base and J 3 bases, leaving 9 bases between the germline ends. Germline V gives CDR1 MNHEY, CDR2 SMNVEV (reference sequence). The CDR3 is CASSLLGGKETQYF. As DNA, the CDR3 is TGTGCCAGCAGTTTATTGGGGGGAAAAGAGACCCAGTACTTC.

The table lists this clone with a few counts. CDR3 loop: CSVPWAGPYGYTF. In DNA form, the CDR3 reads TGCAGCGTGCCCTGGGCAGGGCCCTATGGCTACACCTTC. The V gene is TRBV29-1, the J gene TRBJ1-2; D might be TRBD1 (5 bases). The length of the CDR3 is 13 residues. Germline V gene sequence: CDR1 SQVTM, CDR2 ANQGSEA. Trimming removed 6 bases from V and 4 bases from J, with 15 bases in between. Combining the CDR3 with reference TRBV29-1 and TRBJ1-2 gives the whole variable domain SAVISQKPSRDICQRGTSLTIQCQVDSQVTMMFWYRQQPGQSLTLIATANQGSEATYESGFVIDKFPISRPNLTFSTLTVSNMSPEDSSIYLCSVPWAGPYGYTFGSGTRLTVV.

The V call is TRBV21-1, the J call TRBJ2-1; TRBD2 is taken as the D call from the table, unchecked against the DNA. TRBV21-1 corresponds to a pseudogene. CDR3 length: 15 amino acids. The CDR3 reads CARELAGGPPNEQFF. The CDR3 DNA reads as TGTGCCAGAGAACTAGCGGGGGGACCTCCCAATGAGCAGTTCTTC.

This clone has just a few counts. This chain joins TRBV19 and TRBJ1-2, with 8 nucleotides matching TRBD1. Germline V gene sequence: CDR1 LNHDA, CDR2 SQIVND (reference sequence). The CDR3 runs 16 residues. With 5 bases clipped from V and 2 bases from J, the junction kept 10 bases outside the gene matches. The CDR3 region has the DNA TGTGCCAGTAGTTTAGCCCGGACAGGGCTCAACTATGGCTACACCTTC. Amino acids: CASSLARTGLNYGYTF.

J is TRBJ1-3 and V is TRBV7-8; the D gene is possibly TRBD1 (6 bases). The CDR3 totals 14 residues. Between the trimmed V and J ends, which lost 4 bases and 1 base, there was a span of 8 bases. Germline V lookup: CDR1 SGHVS, CDR2 FQNEAQ. CDR3 sequence reads: CASSSRGSGNTIYF. As DNA, the CDR3 is TGTGCCAGCAGCTCCAGGGGTTCTGGAAACACCATATATTTT.

The chain has TRBV5-1 and TRBJ1-1, with TRBD1 matching over 9 bases. CDR1 SGHRS and CDR2 YFSETQ come from the germline V gene. V shed 4 bases, J shed 2 bases, and the junction held 6 bases outside the gene matches. The CDR3 loop spans 15 amino acids. CDR3 nucleotides: TGCGCCAGCAGCCAACCGGGACAGGGCAACACTGAAGCTTTCTTT. It encodes CASSQPGQGNTEAFF.

This chain links TRBV19 with TRBJ1-1, with D maybe TRBD1 (5 bases). The germline gives CDR1 LNHDA, CDR2 SQIVND (reference sequence). Trimming pared 6 bases from V and 5 bases from J, leaving 19 bases between. The CDR3 is 15 amino acids. The CDR3 bases are TGTGCCAGTAGCATTATGGACACCCTTGGGACTGAAGCTTTCTTT. Encoded protein: CASSIMDTLGTEAFF.

This clone has a handful of counts. The genes are TRBV12-5 and TRBJ1-4, with a possible D match to TRBD1 (6 bases). The CDR3 has 17 amino acids. Trimming cost V 7 bases and J 3 bases, with 21 bases left between them. Germline V CDR1 and CDR2: LGHNT, FRNRAP. The CDR3 DNA reads as TGTGCTAGTGCCCAACCGCAGGGGATTGGGGCTAATGAAAAACTGTTTTTT. Translated, it gives CASAQPQGIGANEKLFF. The variable domain in full, completed from reference TRBV12-5 and TRBJ1-4, reads DARVTQTPRHKVTEMGQEVTMRCQPILGHNTVFWYRQTMMQGLELLAYFRNRAPLDDSGMPKDRFSAEMPDATLATLKIQPSEPRDSAVYFCASAQPQGIGANEKLFFGSGTQLSVL.

The chain carries TRBV5-6 and TRBJ2-6, with a tentative D call TRBD1 (6 bases). V dropped 2 bases and J dropped 2 bases, with 8 bases sitting between them. The CDR3 extends over 15 amino acids. Germline V gene data show CDR1 as SGHDT and CDR2 as YYEEEE. CDR3 DNA sequence: TGTGCCAGCAGCTTCAGGGGTCCTGGGGCCAACGTCCTGACTTTC. This codes for CASSFRGPGANVLTF.

This chain uses TRBV7-3 with TRBJ2-1; 9 nucleotides align to TRBD2. CDR1 is SGHTA and CDR2 is FQGTGA in the germline V gene. This CDR3 has 17 residues. With V trimmed by 5 bases and J by 3 bases, 11 bases remained unmatched. This CDR3 is CASSQRPSGAYYNEQFF. DNA for the CDR3: TGTGCCAGCAGCCAAAGACCTAGCGGGGCGTACTACAATGAGCAGTTCTTC.

The chain is built from TRBV10-3 and TRBJ1-2; D is unclear. The CDR3 runs 13 residues. Trimming cost V 3 bases and J 4 bases, with 9 bases left between them. In germline, CDR1 is ENHRY, CDR2 SYGVKD. CDR3 amino acids: CAISEDTIYGYTF. CDR3 coding DNA: TGTGCCATCAGTGAAGACACCATCTATGGCTACACCTTC.

This clone was picked up one time. The chain joins TRBV19 to TRBJ1-2, with D perhaps matching TRBD1 (6 bases). The V and J ends lost 8 bases and 8 bases respectively, with 27 bases between them. CDR1 and CDR2 from the germline V gene are LNHDA and SQIVND (reference sequence). The CDR3 spans 16 residues. Here the CDR3 reads CASAPYTGSPDGGYTF. The CDR3 bases are TGTGCCAGTGCCCCCTATACAGGGTCACCCGATGGCGGCTACACCTTC. Supplemented by reference TRBV19 and TRBJ1-2, the full variable domain reads DGGITQSPKYLFRKEGQNVTLSCEQNLNHDAMYWYRQDPGQGLRLIYYSQIVNDFQKGDIAEGYSVSREKKESFPLTVTSAQKNPTAFYLCASAPYTGSPDGGYTFGSGTRLTVV.

The genes are TRBV29-1 and TRBJ2-5, with 10 bases fitting TRBD1. CDR3 size: 14 residues. CDR1 and CDR2 from the germline V gene are SQVTM and ANQGSEA. Trimming took 3 bases from V and 8 from J; bases not matched to a gene: 9. This CDR3 reads CSVDFGQGGETQYF. The DNA for the CDR3 is TGCAGCGTTGATTTTGGACAGGGGGGTGAAACCCAGTACTTC.

The V gene is TRBV7-2, the J gene TRBJ2-7; possible D gene TRBD2, 6 bases. The CDR3 length is 16 residues. CDR1 is SGHTA, CDR2 FQGNSA, per germline. V lost 5 bases to trimming and J lost 4 bases, with 21 bases between them. CDR3 loop: CASSHQNWDSAYEQYF. The CDR3, as DNA: TGTGCCAGCAGCCACCAAAACTGGGACTCGGCGTACGAGCAGTACTTC.

The chain couples TRBV5-1 to TRBJ2-2, with TRBD1 identical over 8 bases. The CDR3 sequence is 16 residues long. Germline V gene lookup returns CDR1 SGHRS and CDR2 YFSETQ. Unmatched junction bases numbered 7, after V lost 0 bases and J lost 6 bases. Here the CDR3 reads CASSLGEDRVAGELFF. For the CDR3, the DNA is TGCGCCAGCAGCTTGGGCGAGGACAGGGTGGCCGGGGAGCTGTTTTTT.